This TCR beta chain came from a study of T cell responses to AZD1222 COVID-19 vaccine. A note on this clone: Its matching antigen is unknown.

CDR1 and CDR2 from the germline V gene are GTSNPN and SVGIG (reference sequence). This CDR3 contains 14 residues. Between the trimmed V and J ends, which lost 0 bases and 0 bases, there was a span of 8 bases. Study-level results: The study sampled repertoires only after the peak T cell response.

Sequencing used immunoSEQ multiplex PCR; TCRdb keeps in-frame clones, though not all of them. The top ten clones hold about 1.7% of a sample with some 200,000 clones, roughly 92% of them seen once. The V and J genes are TRBV30 and TRBJ1-1; D remains unclear. Sequences were derived from peripheral blood, sampled 28 days after the second AZD1222 dose. This clonotype was sampled from an adult who received the AZD1222 COVID-19 vaccine. The CDR3 region has the DNA TGTGCCTGGAGTGTAACGTCTATGAACACTGAAGCTTTCTTT. Protein product: CAWSVTSMNTEAFF.